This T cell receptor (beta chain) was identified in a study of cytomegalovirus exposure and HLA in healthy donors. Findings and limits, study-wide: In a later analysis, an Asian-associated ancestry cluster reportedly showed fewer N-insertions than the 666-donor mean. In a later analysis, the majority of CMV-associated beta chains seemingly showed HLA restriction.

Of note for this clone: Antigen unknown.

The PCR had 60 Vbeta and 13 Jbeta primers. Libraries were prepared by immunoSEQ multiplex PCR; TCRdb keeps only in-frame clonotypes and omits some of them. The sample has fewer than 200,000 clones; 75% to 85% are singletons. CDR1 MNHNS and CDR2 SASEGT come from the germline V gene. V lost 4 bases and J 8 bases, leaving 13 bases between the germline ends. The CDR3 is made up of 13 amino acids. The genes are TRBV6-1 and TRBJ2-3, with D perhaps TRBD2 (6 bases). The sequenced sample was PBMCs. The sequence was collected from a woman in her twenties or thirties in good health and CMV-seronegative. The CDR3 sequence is CASSVEGVRTQYF. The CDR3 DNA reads TGTGCCAGCAGTGTGGAGGGTGTACGTACGCAGTATTTT.